This T cell receptor beta chain was sequenced in a study of regulatory T cells in long-lasting Graves disease. The sample's time point: persistent/refractory GD, antithyroid drugs over 5 years with positive TRAb. Isolated PBMC RNA provided the starting material for the TCR library. The patients were enrolled through endocrinology in Xi'an, China. This clonotype was recorded at least ten times. Germline V gene lookup returns CDR1 MDHEN and CDR2 SYDVKM. V was pared by 4 bases and J by 3 bases, with 13 bases between. There are 14 residues in the CDR3. Building of the TCR beta libraries involved iRepertoire HTBI primers and Arm-PCR of CDR3 regions. TCRdb processed the multiplex PCR reads anew with MiXCR; each CDR3 protein has one entry. The sample lists approximately 380,000 distinct CDR3 sequences, roughly 20% occurring once.

The chain recombines TRBV28 with TRBJ2-7, with D maybe TRBD2 (6 bases). Specimen: peripheral blood mononuclear cells (PBMCs), collected when the disease was refractory, from a patient treated with antithyroid drugs. The source is a female donor with Graves disease. The CDR3 DNA reads as TGTGCCAGCAGTTCATCCGGGACTGGCTACGAGCAGTACTTC. This sequence encodes CASSSSGTGYEQYF.